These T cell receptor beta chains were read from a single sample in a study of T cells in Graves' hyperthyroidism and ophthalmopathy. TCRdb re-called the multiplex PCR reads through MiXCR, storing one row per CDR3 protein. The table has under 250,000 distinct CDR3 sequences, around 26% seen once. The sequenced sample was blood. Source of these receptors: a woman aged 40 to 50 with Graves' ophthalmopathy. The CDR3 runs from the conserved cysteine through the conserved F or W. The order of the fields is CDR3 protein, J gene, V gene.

CDR3 protein: CASSETKNRGPYEQYF
J gene: TRBJ2-7
V gene: TRBV25-1

CDR3 protein: CASTWTGNTGELFF
J gene: TRBJ2-2
V gene: TRBV12-3/TRBV12-4

CDR3 protein: CASSPGRSPIPEAFF
J gene: TRBJ1-1
V gene: TRBV7-2

CDR3 protein: CAWSDGTVYGYTF
J gene: TRBJ1-2
V gene: TRBV30

CDR3 protein: CASSSAEYLSGANVLTF
J gene: TRBJ2-6
V gene: TRBV11-1

CDR3 protein: CASKDGEAYEQYF
J gene: TRBJ2-7
V gene: TRBV9

CDR3 protein: CASTRASSGGNTEAFF
J gene: TRBJ1-1
V gene: TRBV12-3/TRBV12-4

CDR3 protein: CASSERRWQGGGYTF
J gene: TRBJ1-2
V gene: TRBV6-1

CDR3 protein: CSVDKPGGSGSYEQYF
J gene: TRBJ2-7
V gene: TRBV29-1

CDR3 protein: CASGGGAETQYF
J gene: TRBJ2-5
V gene: TRBV2

CDR3 protein: CASSSGTSSTGELFF
J gene: TRBJ2-2
V gene: TRBV12-3/TRBV12-4

CDR3 protein: CASSPPGSGRSHEQYF
J gene: TRBJ2-7
V gene: TRBV18

CDR3 protein: CASSRAAGRNTGELFF
J gene: TRBJ2-2
V gene: TRBV28

CDR3 protein: CSDTTGSNYGYTF
J gene: TRBJ1-2
V gene: TRBV29-1

CDR3 protein: CAISNSYEQFF
J gene: .
V gene: TRBV7-2

CDR3 protein: CATKNGAGLAYEQYF
J gene: TRBJ2-7
V gene: TRBV19

CDR3 protein: CASSPKDRVGTEAFF
J gene: TRBJ1-1
V gene: TRBV7-8

CDR3 protein: CASSFLALPGANVLTF
J gene: TRBJ2-6
V gene: TRBV27

CDR3 protein: CSADATSAETLPYEQYF
J gene: TRBJ2-7
V gene: TRBV20-1

CDR3 protein: CASSQDPTSGRSVYF
J gene: TRBJ2-5
V gene: TRBV3-1

CDR3 protein: CASSGYSYEQYF
J gene: TRBJ2-7
V gene: TRBV6-1

CDR3 protein: CASSLGTGGQPQHF
J gene: TRBJ1-5
V gene: TRBV28

CDR3 protein: CSVALPGQGRTEAFF
J gene: TRBJ1-1
V gene: TRBV29-1

CDR3 protein: CASSQPLAGEGHEQYF
J gene: TRBJ2-7
V gene: TRBV4-1

CDR3 protein: CASSLGQANEKLFF
J gene: TRBJ1-4
V gene: TRBV19

CDR3 protein: CASSQTSGQGRSGNTIYF
J gene: TRBJ1-3
V gene: TRBV6-1

CDR3 protein: CSARPYTATGGSTEAFF
J gene: TRBJ1-1
V gene: TRBV20-1

CDR3 protein: CASSGTGLSEQYF
J gene: TRBJ2-7
V gene: TRBV10-1

CDR3 protein: CASSSWGGDRPYEQYF
J gene: TRBJ2-7
V gene: TRBV11-1

CDR3 protein: CASSPIERGTGELFF
J gene: TRBJ2-2
V gene: TRBV7-3

CDR3 protein: CASSQITGRGYTF
J gene: TRBJ1-2
V gene: TRBV28

CDR3 protein: CASSTLRWGQETQYF
J gene: TRBJ2-5
V gene: TRBV28

CDR3 protein: CASSPLVRESTEAFF
J gene: TRBJ1-1
V gene: TRBV7-2

CDR3 protein: CASSVRADQPQHF
J gene: TRBJ1-5
V gene: TRBV6-1

CDR3 protein: CASSQVGGGGYTF
J gene: TRBJ1-2
V gene: TRBV3-1

CDR3 protein: CASRWGGNQPQHF
J gene: TRBJ1-5
V gene: TRBV12-3/TRBV12-4

CDR3 protein: CASSVSEIGSSGANVLTF
J gene: TRBJ2-6
V gene: TRBV2

CDR3 protein: CASKQGAANTEAFF
J gene: TRBJ1-1
V gene: TRBV27

CDR3 protein: CASSLGARLYGYTF
J gene: TRBJ1-2
V gene: TRBV11-2

CDR3 protein: CASSPRTGEHTEAFF
J gene: TRBJ1-1
V gene: TRBV12-3/TRBV12-4

CDR3 protein: CASSPYRGSTEAFF
J gene: TRBJ1-1
V gene: TRBV28

CDR3 protein: CASSRGLAAAEQYF
J gene: TRBJ2-7
V gene: TRBV6-2/TRBV6-3

CDR3 protein: CSARVGNSYEQYF
J gene: TRBJ2-7
V gene: TRBV20-1

CDR3 protein: CATSTRQGEVAKGIF
J gene: TRBJ1-1
V gene: TRBV15

CDR3 protein: CSVEEGFYGNEAFF
J gene: TRBJ1-1
V gene: TRBV29-1

CDR3 protein: CAIEDMNTEAFF
J gene: TRBJ1-1
V gene: TRBV28

CDR3 protein: CASSLRGPLWGANTGELFF
J gene: TRBJ2-2
V gene: TRBV27

CDR3 protein: CASQRSGTINTGELFF
J gene: TRBJ2-2
V gene: TRBV2

CDR3 protein: CASSPQGAGNTEAFF
J gene: TRBJ1-1
V gene: TRBV28